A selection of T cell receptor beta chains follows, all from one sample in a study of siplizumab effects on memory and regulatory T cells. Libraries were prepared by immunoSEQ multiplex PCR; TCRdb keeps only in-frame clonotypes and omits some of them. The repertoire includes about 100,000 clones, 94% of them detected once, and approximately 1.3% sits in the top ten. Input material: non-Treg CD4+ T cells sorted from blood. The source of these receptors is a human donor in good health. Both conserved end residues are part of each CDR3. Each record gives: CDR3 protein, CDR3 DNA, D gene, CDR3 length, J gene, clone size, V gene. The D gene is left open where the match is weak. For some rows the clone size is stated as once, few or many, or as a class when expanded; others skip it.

CDR3 protein: CSVEVWERSEQYF
CDR3 DNA: TGCAGCGTTGAAGTATGGGAGCGAAGCGAGCAGTACTTC
D gene: NA
CDR3 length: 13
J gene: TRBJ2-7
clone size: NA
V gene: TRBV29-1

CDR3 protein: CAIRDREGHTEAFF
CDR3 DNA: TGTGCCATCCGGGACAGGGAGGGGCACACTGAAGCTTTCTTT
D gene: TRBD1
CDR3 length: 14
J gene: TRBJ1-1
clone size: NA
V gene: TRBV10-3

CDR3 protein: CASSFQGGELFF
CDR3 DNA: TGTGCCAGCAGTTTCCAAGGGGGGGAGCTGTTTTTT
D gene: NA
CDR3 length: 12
J gene: TRBJ2-2
clone size: NA
V gene: TRBV6-5

CDR3 protein: CASSSTGTEGYEQYF
CDR3 DNA: TGTGCCAGCAGCTCCACCGGGACTGAGGGCTACGAGCAGTACTTC
D gene: NA
CDR3 length: 15
J gene: TRBJ2-7
clone size: NA
V gene: TRBV7-2

CDR3 protein: CASSREGLAFINEQFF
CDR3 DNA: TGTGCCAGTAGTAGGGAAGGGCTAGCGTTCATCAATGAGCAGTTCTTC
D gene: NA
CDR3 length: 16
J gene: TRBJ2-1
clone size: NA
V gene: TRBV19

CDR3 protein: CASSLGTELDQHF
CDR3 DNA: TGTGCCAGCAGCTTGGGGACAGAGTTAGACCAACACTTC
D gene: NA
CDR3 length: 13
J gene: TRBJ2-4
clone size: NA
V gene: TRBV5-4

CDR3 protein: CASSVGDSKETQYF
CDR3 DNA: TGTGCCAGCAGCGTAGGGGACAGTAAAGAGACCCAGTACTTC
D gene: TRBD1
CDR3 length: 14
J gene: TRBJ2-5
clone size: once
V gene: TRBV9

CDR3 protein: CASRPTDRVAEKLFF
CDR3 DNA: TGTGCCAGTAGGCCGACTGACAGGGTAGCTGAAAAACTGTTTTTT
D gene: TRBD1
CDR3 length: 15
J gene: TRBJ1-4
clone size: NA
V gene: TRBV19

CDR3 protein: CASRPQLGQGGQPQHF
CDR3 DNA: TGTGCCAGCCGCCCCCAACTCGGACAGGGGGGTCAGCCCCAGCATTTT
D gene: TRBD1
CDR3 length: 16
J gene: TRBJ1-5
clone size: NA
V gene: TRBV6-4

CDR3 protein: CASSLVDRNTEAFF
CDR3 DNA: TGTGCCAGCAGCTTGGTTGACAGGAACACTGAAGCTTTCTTT
D gene: NA
CDR3 length: 14
J gene: TRBJ1-1
clone size: NA
V gene: TRBV5-6

CDR3 protein: CASSQVEGGNYGYTF
CDR3 DNA: TGCGCCAGCAGCCAAGTGGAGGGGGGGAACTATGGCTACACCTTC
D gene: NA
CDR3 length: 15
J gene: TRBJ1-2
clone size: NA
V gene: TRBV4-1

CDR3 protein: CASSPGRTYEQYF
CDR3 DNA: TGTGCCAGCAGCCCCGGTCGGACGTACGAGCAGTACTTC
D gene: NA
CDR3 length: 13
J gene: TRBJ2-7
clone size: NA
V gene: TRBV9

CDR3 protein: CASSSNLQGFNEQYF
CDR3 DNA: TGTGCCAGCAGCTCAAATCTACAGGGGTTCAACGAGCAGTACTTC
D gene: TRBD1
CDR3 length: 15
J gene: TRBJ2-7
clone size: NA
V gene: TRBV13

CDR3 protein: CASSLRGFNGEQYF
CDR3 DNA: TGTGCCAGCAGCTTAAGGGGGTTCAATGGGGAGCAGTACTTC
D gene: NA
CDR3 length: 14
J gene: TRBJ2-7
clone size: NA
V gene: TRBV7-9

CDR3 protein: CASSASPLAGSGNTIYF
CDR3 DNA: TGTGCCAGCAGCGCCAGCCCTTTAGCGGGCTCTGGAAACACCATATATTTT
D gene: NA
CDR3 length: 17
J gene: TRBJ1-3
clone size: NA
V gene: TRBV9

CDR3 protein: CASSQGRFGEKLFF
CDR3 DNA: TGTGCCTCCTCACAGGGGAGGTTCGGAGAAAAACTGTTTTTT
D gene: TRBD1
CDR3 length: 14
J gene: TRBJ1-4
clone size: NA
V gene: TRBV19